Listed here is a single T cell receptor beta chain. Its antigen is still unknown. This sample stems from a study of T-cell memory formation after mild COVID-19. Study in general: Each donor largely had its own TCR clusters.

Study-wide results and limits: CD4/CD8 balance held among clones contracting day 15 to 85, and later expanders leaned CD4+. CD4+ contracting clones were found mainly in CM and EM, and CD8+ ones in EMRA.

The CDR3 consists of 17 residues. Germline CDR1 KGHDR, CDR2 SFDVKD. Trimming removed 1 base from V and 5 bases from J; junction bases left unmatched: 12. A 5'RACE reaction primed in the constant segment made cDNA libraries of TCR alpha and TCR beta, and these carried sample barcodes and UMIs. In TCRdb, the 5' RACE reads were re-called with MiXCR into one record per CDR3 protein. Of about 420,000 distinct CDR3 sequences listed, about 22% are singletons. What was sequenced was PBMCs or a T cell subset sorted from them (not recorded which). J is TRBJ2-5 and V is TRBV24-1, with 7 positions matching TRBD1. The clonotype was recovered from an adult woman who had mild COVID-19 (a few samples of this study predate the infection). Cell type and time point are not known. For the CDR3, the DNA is TGTGCCACCAGTGATTTACGGACAGGCCCTTCGGGGGAGACCCAGTACTTC. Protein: CATSDLRTGPSGETQYF.